This TCR beta chain was found in a study of vaccination and CD4 T cells after COVID-19. As for the study in general: Sampling after COVID took place at a median of about 91 days (range 35 to 161) following diagnosis. Study findings and constraints: It was found that, in convalescent patients, 304 of 307 vaccine-specific clones were spike mono-reactive.

CD4+ T cells that had been cultured provided DNA sequenced with the Oncomine TCR Beta short-read assay. One entry per CDR3 protein results from TCRdb running MiXCR on the PCR reads. The repertoire has under 25,000 distinct CDR3 sequences, under 70% of them found once; the top ten carry approximately 3%. The CDR3 sequence is 16 residues long. The V gene lost 2 bases and the J gene lost 0 bases, with 11 bases spanning the gap. The germline V gene encodes CDR1 KGHDR and CDR2 SFDVKD. With respect to this clonotype: Its target is not known.

Regarding treatment: roughly 10-day PBMC culture with coronavirus spike peptide pools or control peptides (ViraFEST assay). Negative selection recovered the CD4+ T cells once they had spent around ten days in culture. Sequenced material: CD4+ T cells from blood, cultured in vitro. The source is a human donor who had recovered from COVID-19. V gene TRBV24-1 combines with J gene TRBJ2-3, with D tentatively TRBD2 (5 bases). Here the CDR3 reads CATSDSGGPSTDTQYF. In DNA, the CDR3 is TGTGCCACCAGTGATTCAGGCGGGCCTAGCACAGATACGCAGTATTTT.